The 27 T cell receptor beta chains reported below all come from one sample, sequenced in a study of blood T cell repertoires in COVID-19. TCRdb's copy holds only in-frame clones and misses some; the assay was immunoSEQ multiplex PCR. The sample carries about 290,000 clones, roughly nine tenths recorded once. The sample comprised peripheral blood. The receptors here all came from a woman in her twenties or thirties with COVID-19, enrolled during active disease.

Remarks on this clone: Other nucleotide sequences from this sample produce the same CDR3. The J gene is TRBJ2-5, the V gene TRBV5-5; 15 positions agree with TRBD2. This CDR3 comprises 16 residues. Germline V lookup: CDR1 SGHKS, CDR2 YYEKEE (reference sequence). Germline trimming cut 4 bases from V and 2 bases from J; bases unmatched to any gene: 3. The DNA for the CDR3 is TGTGCCAGCAGCCTCGGACTAGCGGGGGGGCAAGAGACCCAGTACTTC. This translates into CASSLGLAGGQETQYF.

V gene TRBV28 combines with J gene TRBJ2-7; TRBD1 matches at 9 bases. The CDR3 sequence is 17 residues long. Unmatched junction bases numbered 18, after V lost 8 bases and J lost 4 bases. Germline loops: CDR1 MDHEN, CDR2 SYDVKM. The CDR3 nucleotides are TGTGCCAGCCCGAGACAGGGGGTCAAGTGTTGGGAATACGAGCAGTACTTC. Protein sequence: CASPRQGVKCWEYEQYF.

CDR3 protein: CASSERGYNQPQHF. The CDR3 bases are TGTGCCAGCAGTGAAAGGGGCTACAATCAGCCCCAGCATTTT. The V call is TRBV6-1, the J call TRBJ1-5; D perhaps matches TRBD1 (5 bases). This CDR3 contains 14 residues. V lost 2 bases to trimming and J lost 3 bases, with 8 bases between them. The germline CDR1 and CDR2 sequences are MNHNS and SASEGT.

The rearrangement links TRBV10-1 to TRBJ2-2, with D perhaps matching TRBD2 (6 bases). The V end lost 2 bases, the J end lost 4 bases, and 11 bases lay between the germline ends. Per germline, CDR1 WNHNN and CDR2 SYGVQD (reference sequence). The CDR3 is made up of 15 amino acids. The CDR3 region is CASSEVGGGTGELFF. The CDR3 DNA follows: TGCGCCAGCAGTGAGGTGGGGGGAGGCACCGGGGAGCTGTTTTTT.

This clone occurred a few times. This chain connects TRBV4-1 to TRBJ1-1; tentatively, D is TRBD1 (5 bases). This CDR3 region has 13 residues. In germline, CDR1 is MGHRA, CDR2 YSYEKL. V lost 1 base, J lost 6 bases, and 9 bases lay in between. CDR3 bases: TGCGCCAGCAGCCAAGTCAGGGTCCCTGAAGCTTTCTTT. Translated, it gives CASSQVRVPEAFF.

A note on this clone: The sample holds other DNA sequences that translate to the same CDR3. The genes are TRBV18 and TRBJ1-3, with D unresolved. Trimming pared 1 base from V and 4 bases from J, leaving 8 bases between. The CDR3 has 14 amino acids. CDR1 and CDR2 from the germline V gene are KGHSH and LQKENI. The CDR3 reads CASSPQGGGNTIYF. The CDR3 DNA reads TGTGCCAGCTCACCACAGGGAGGAGGAAACACCATATATTTT.

This clone was found once. The chain has TRBV6-6 and TRBJ1-4, with 8 positions matching TRBD1. Unmatched junction bases numbered 4, after V lost 0 bases and J lost 7 bases. This CDR3 region has 15 residues. Germline CDR1 reads MNHNY; CDR2 reads SVGAGI (reference sequence). This chain's CDR3 is CASSYSQGASEKLFF. As DNA, the CDR3 is TGTGCCAGCAGTTACTCCCAGGGGGCTAGTGAAAAACTGTTTTTT.

The chain's CDR3 is CASSPGVQAGGYGYTF. In nucleotides, the CDR3 is TGCGCCAGCAGCCCCGGGGTCCAGGCAGGAGGGTATGGCTACACCTTC. The chain combines TRBV5-1 with TRBJ1-2; D is ambiguous. Trimming shortened V by 4 bases and J by 5 bases, and 21 bases separated the two germline ends. CDR3 length equals 16 residues. Germline V CDR1 and CDR2: SGHRS, YFSETQ.

The chain uses TRBV12-5 and TRBJ1-1; perhaps TRBD1 as D (5 bases). This CDR3 comprises 13 residues. Trimming removed 5 bases from V and 7 bases from J, with 14 bases in between. Germline lookup yields CDR1 LGHNT and CDR2 FRNRAP. Here the CDR3 DNA reads TGTGCTAGTGGTGACAGCTTGGAGAATGAAGCTTTCTTT. The encoded protein is CASGDSLENEAFF.

The rearrangement links TRBV5-6 to TRBJ2-5; perhaps TRBD1 as D (5 bases). CDR1 is SGHDT and CDR2 is YYEEEE in the germline V gene. V dropped 3 bases and J dropped 6 bases, with 21 bases sitting between them. This CDR3 is 16 amino acids long. DNA for the CDR3: TGTGCCAGCAGCTCCCCTCGGGCCCAGGGTCCCAAGACCCAGTACTTC. It codes for CASSSPRAQGPKTQYF.

The rearrangement links TRBV7-9 to TRBJ1-2; 8 bases line up with TRBD1. The CDR3 runs to 16 residues. Trimming at V came to 2 bases and at J to 4 bases, leaving 9 bases not matched to a gene. The germline gives CDR1 SEHNR, CDR2 FQNEAQ (reference sequence). The CDR3 reads CASSLIPGQGGYGYTF. In DNA, the CDR3 is TGTGCCAGCAGCTTAATCCCCGGACAGGGAGGCTATGGCTACACCTTC.

The V and J genes are TRBV9 and TRBJ2-1; 7 bases are shared with TRBD2. There are 15 residues in the CDR3. Germline-derived CDR1 and CDR2 are SGDLS and YYNGEE. V shed 4 bases, J shed 4 bases, and the junction held 8 bases outside the gene matches. The CDR3 loop reads CASSPPGGFYNEQFF. The CDR3 nucleotides are TGTGCCAGCAGCCCCCCGGGGGGATTTTACAATGAGCAGTTCTTC.

The chain links TRBV28 to TRBJ2-7; 8 bases map to TRBD2. CDR3 length: 15 amino acids. The V gene's germline CDR1 is MDHEN and CDR2 SYDVKM. Unmatched junction bases numbered 8, after V lost 7 bases and J lost 0 bases. In nucleotides, the CDR3 is TGTGCCAGCACCCCGGGGGGGGCCTCCTCCTACGAGCAGTACTTC. Residues: CASTPGGASSYEQYF.

The rearrangement uses TRBV20-1 and TRBJ2-2; a possible D gene is TRBD2 (5 bases). The CDR3 is 11 amino acids. Deletions cut 5 bases from V and 5 bases from J, with 6 bases between. The germline CDR1 and CDR2 sequences are DFQATT and SNEGSKA (reference sequence). CDR3 protein: CSAQRTGELFF. The CDR3 DNA reads TGCAGTGCTCAGCGGACCGGGGAGCTGTTTTTT.

V gene TRBV28 combines with J gene TRBJ1-1; D may be TRBD1 (6 bases). Germline CDR1 reads MDHEN; CDR2 reads SYDVKM. The CDR3 is 15 residues long. V lost 3 bases, J lost 0 bases, and 11 bases lay in between. The CDR3 sequence is CASSLIQGMNTEAFF. The DNA of the CDR3 is TGTGCCAGCAGTTTGATACAGGGAATGAACACTGAAGCTTTCTTT.

The V and J genes are TRBV6-6 and TRBJ1-4; D is perhaps TRBD1 (5 bases). Germline lookup yields CDR1 MNHNY and CDR2 SVGAGI (reference sequence). Trimming took off 5 bases at V and 8 bases at J, with 18 bases between the two ends. This CDR3 has 15 residues. CDR3 sequence reads: CASSKDTLNREKLFF. CDR3 coding DNA: TGTGCCAGCAGTAAAGACACCCTTAACAGGGAAAAACTGTTTTTT.

The chain is built from TRBV7-9 and TRBJ1-2, with 7 bases lining up with TRBD1. Germline V gene sequence: CDR1 SEHNR, CDR2 FQNEAQ (reference sequence). The CDR3 length is 14 residues. The V gene end was trimmed by 6 bases and the J gene end by 6 bases; junction bases not matched to a gene: 10. CDR3 nucleotides: TGTGCCAGCAGTCTCCAGGGGGGTGCACATGGCTACACCTTC. It yields the protein CASSLQGGAHGYTF. Supplemented by reference TRBV7-9 and TRBJ1-2, the full variable domain reads DTGVSQNPRHKITKRGQNVTFRCDPISEHNRLYWYRQTLGQGPEFLTYFQNEAQLEKSRLLSDRFSAERPKGSFSTLEIQRTEQGDSAMYLCASSLQGGAHGYTFGSGTRLTVV.

This chain uses TRBV28 with TRBJ2-5, with TRBD2 as a possible D gene (5 bases). Germline CDR1 MDHEN, CDR2 SYDVKM. The CDR3 is 15 residues long. Trimming took off 1 base at V and 2 bases at J, with 11 bases between the two ends. The CDR3 sequence is CASSLSPAVQETQYF. In nucleotides, the CDR3 is TGTGCCAGCAGTTTATCACCAGCGGTACAAGAGACCCAGTACTTC.

V gene TRBV3-1 (or the pseudogene TRBV3-2) combines with J gene TRBJ2-7; TRBD2 matches at 8 bases. Germline V lookup: CDR1 LGHDT, CDR2 YNNKEL (reference sequence). V lost 7 bases, J lost 6 bases, and 17 bases stayed unmatched. CDR3 length: 16 residues. This CDR3 is CASNERGGGPIGEQYF. The DNA of the CDR3 is TGTGCCAGCAACGAAAGAGGCGGGGGGCCAATTGGCGAGCAGTACTTC.

This clone came up many times. This chain connects TRBV6-6 to TRBJ1-4, with a tentative D call TRBD1 (5 bases). There are 16 residues in the CDR3. Trimming stripped 1 base from V and 7 bases from J, with 16 bases between. The germline V gene encodes CDR1 MNHNY and CDR2 SVGAGI (reference sequence). The CDR3 reads CASSYYGIGGGEKLFF. DNA for the CDR3: TGTGCCAGCAGTTACTATGGGATCGGGGGGGGTGAAAAACTGTTTTTT.

The chain employs TRBV6-2 or TRBV6-3 and TRBJ2-1; TRBD2 agrees at 8 bases. This CDR3 has 15 residues. The J segment lost 3 bases and the V segment lost 4 bases, leaving 5 bases of the junction unmatched. Germline V lookup: CDR1 MNHEY, CDR2 SVGEGT. The CDR3 spells CASSSRGGLYNEQFF. The CDR3 DNA reads TGTGCCAGCAGTTCCCGGGGGGGCCTCTACAATGAGCAGTTCTTC.

This clone was seen only a few times. The J gene is TRBJ2-6, the V gene TRBV24-1; 7 bases agree with TRBD2. J was trimmed by 0 bases and V by 12 bases; bases with no gene match: 13. The CDR3 is made up of 17 amino acids. CDR1 KGHDR and CDR2 SFDVKD come from the germline V gene. DNA for the CDR3: TGTGCCCCCACCGGGGGGTCGGACGACTCTGGGGCCAACGTCCTGACTTTC. Protein product: CAPTGGSDDSGANVLTF.

The chain links TRBV7-9 to TRBJ2-7; D unclear. The CDR3 has 13 residues. V shed 5 bases and J shed 4 bases, with 12 bases lying between them. Germline V CDR1 and CDR2: SEHNR, FQNEAQ (reference sequence). The CDR3 nucleotides are TGTGCCAGCAGCCAAACCCAGGAATACGAGCAGTACTTC. It specifies CASSQTQEYEQYF.

Written as DNA, the CDR3 is TGTGCCAGTAGTATAGACTCGGGACATATCACAGATACGCAGTATTTT. Translating gives CASSIDSGHITDTQYF. J is TRBJ2-3 and V is TRBV19; D might be TRBD1 (6 bases). The germline V and J ends were trimmed by 0 bases and 2 bases, with 12 bases remaining between them. The CDR3 covers 16 residues. The V gene's germline CDR1 is LNHDA and CDR2 SQIVND (reference sequence).

The V call is TRBV11-2, the J call TRBJ1-5; D is ambiguous. Germline-derived CDR1 and CDR2 are SGHAT and FQNNGV. The CDR3 sequence is 13 residues long. V shed 2 bases and J shed 0 bases, with 2 bases lying between them. CDR3 bases: TGTGCCAGCAGCTTATATAGCAATCAGCCCCAGCATTTT. It codes for CASSLYSNQPQHF.

CDR3 in DNA: TGTGCCAGCAGCCCGACGGAGCAAGAGACCCAGTACTTC. Residues: CASSPTEQETQYF. The rearrangement joins TRBV7-9 to TRBJ2-5, with no clear D. CDR3 length equals 13 residues. Trimming removed 5 bases at V and 2 bases at J, with 9 bases between. The germline V gene encodes CDR1 SEHNR and CDR2 FQNEAQ (reference sequence).

This chain uses TRBV11-2 with TRBJ1-1; 8 bases map to TRBD1. The CDR3 is 17 amino acids. Trimming took 2 bases from V and 1 from J; bases not matched to a gene: 9. Germline lookup yields CDR1 SGHAT and CDR2 FQNNGV. The CDR3 DNA is TGTGCCAGCAGCTTAAATGACAGGGGAATAGGGAACACTGAAGCTTTCTTT. This sequence encodes CASSLNDRGIGNTEAFF.